This T cell receptor beta chain was obtained from a study of blood T cell repertoires in COVID-19. TCRdb's copy holds only in-frame clones and misses some; the assay was immunoSEQ multiplex PCR. The table records nearly 250,000 clones, 85% of them present only once. V lost 5 bases to trimming and J lost 4 bases; unmatched junction nucleotides: 5. The CDR3 covers 16 residues. Germline-derived CDR1 and CDR2 are MGHRA and YSYEKL. Cohort assignment relied on participant-reported clinical history. The genes are TRBV4-1 and TRBJ2-2, with 12 bases identical to TRBD2. This TCR derives from a woman aged 45-65 years with acute COVID-19. Sequenced material: PBMCs or T cells enriched from blood (not recorded which). In DNA form, the CDR3 reads TGCGCCAGCAGCTACCTAGCGGGGGGGCCCACCGGGGAGCTGTTTTTT. Protein sequence: CASSYLAGGPTGELFF.